This is a list of T cell receptor beta chains from one sample in a study of CD8 T cells in Susac syndrome. TCRdb itself ran the immunoSEQ multiplex PCR reads through MiXCR, one entry per CDR3 protein. Here the sample spans hundreds of thousands of distinct CDR3 sequences, about 93% being singletons. Sequenced: CD4+ T cells from PBMCs. These receptors were obtained from a human donor with multiple sclerosis. Both conserved end residues are part of each CDR3. The order of the fields is D gene, J gene, V gene, clone size, CDR3 DNA, CDR3 protein. The D gene is left open where the match is weak. Some rows mark clone size as missing; the rest say once, few, many or name a class of expanded clone.

-,TRBJ2-4,TRBV12-3/TRBV12-4,-,TGTGCCAGCAGGCCCGGGACAACGGACATTCAGTACTTC,CASRPGTTDIQYF
TRBD1,TRBJ2-4,TRBV12-3/TRBV12-4,-,TGTGCCAGCAGTTTAGGGCAGGGGGACATTCAGTACTTC,CASSLGQGDIQYF
-,TRBJ1-3,TRBV12-3/TRBV12-4,-,TGTGCCAGCGGTCCCCTTTCCGGAAACACCATATATTTT,CASGPLSGNTIYF
TRBD2,TRBJ2-1,TRBV20-1,-,TGCAGTGCTCCACAGGCTAGCGGGAGTGTCTACAATGAGCAGTTCTTC,CSAPQASGSVYNEQFF
-,TRBJ2-5,TRBV5-4,-,TGTGCCAGCAGCACCCGGACTACCCAAGAGACCCAGTACTTC,CASSTRTTQETQYF
TRBD2,TRBJ2-3,TRBV20-1,-,TGCAGTGCTAGAGCCAGCGGGAGGAGAGATACGCAGTATTTT,CSARASGRRDTQYF
-,TRBJ2-5,TRBV11-3,-,TGTGCCAGCAGCCCGAGCTGGGGGAGTGGTGAGACCCAGTACTTC,CASSPSWGSGETQYF
-,TRBJ2-3,TRBV7-9,-,TGTGCCAGCAGCTTGGAGGGGGCGGCAGATACGCAGTATTTT,CASSLEGAADTQYF
-,TRBJ2-1,TRBV3-1,once,TGTGCCAGCAGCCGGTATCTCGGCGGCCAATACAATGAGCAGTTCTTC,CASSRYLGGQYNEQFF
TRBD1,TRBJ1-5,TRBV19,-,TGTGCCAGTAGACCGGACAGGGGCGGGAATCAGCCCCAGCATTTT,CASRPDRGGNQPQHF
-,TRBJ1-2,TRBV6-2/TRBV6-3,once,TGTGCCAGCAGTTACCCGTCAGGGAACTATGGCTACACCTTC,CASSYPSGNYGYTF
TRBD2,TRBJ2-7,TRBV12-3/TRBV12-4,few,TGTGCCAGCAGTTTAGTGGCGGGGGGGCACGAGCAGTACTTC,CASSLVAGGHEQYF
-,TRBJ1-6,TRBV15,-,TGTGCCACCAGCAGAGACAAGGGTCTGGGGGGCAATTCACCCCTCCACTTT,CATSRDKGLGGNSPLHF
-,TRBJ2-3,TRBV3-1,-,TGTGCCAGCAGCCAAGGTGTGGGTTCAGATACGCAGTATTTT,CASSQGVGSDTQYF
-,TRBJ1-5,TRBV12-3/TRBV12-4,-,TGTGCCAGCAGTTCCCAAACCAATCAGCCCCAGCATTTT,CASSSQTNQPQHF
-,TRBJ2-3,TRBV2,-,TGTGCCAGCAGGAAGGGTCTAAGGGAGACAGATACGCAGTATTTT,CASRKGLRETDTQYF
TRBD2,TRBJ2-5,TRBV18,-,TGTGCCAGCTCGTTCGTGGCGGGGGGGCACGAGACCCAGTACTTC,CASSFVAGGHETQYF
-,TRBJ1-2,TRBV7-9,few,TGTGCCAGCAGCTACTCGGAGGGAAATGGCTACACCTTC,CASSYSEGNGYTF
-,TRBJ1-2,TRBV29-1,-,TGCAGCGTCCAAGTTGGGGGGGCGTGGGGCTACACCTTC,CSVQVGGAWGYTF
TRBD2,TRBJ2-1,TRBV2,-,TGTGCCAGCAGTAAGACTAGCTTCTACAATGAGCAGTTCTTC,CASSKTSFYNEQFF
-,TRBJ1-3,TRBV12-3/TRBV12-4,-,TGTGCCAGCAGTTCTATGACAAGCTCTGGAAACACCATATATTTT,CASSSMTSSGNTIYF
-,TRBJ1-1,TRBV30,-,TGTGCCTGCCAGGGATACACTGAAGCTTTCTTT,CACQGYTEAFF
TRBD2,TRBJ2-5,TRBV12-3/TRBV12-4,-,TGTGCCAGCAGCTCGGGACTAGCGGGATACGGGACCCAGTACTTC,CASSSGLAGYGTQYF
TRBD1,TRBJ1-1,TRBV20-1,-,TGCAGTGCTCTCCGGACAGGGCTAAACACTGAAGCTTTCTTT,CSALRTGLNTEAFF